The present TCR beta chain was sequenced within a study of T cell repertoires in cytomegalovirus infection. Via MiXCR, TCRdb re-called the reads, giving one row per CDR3 protein. This table has more than 400,000 distinct CDR3 sequences, less than 30% appearing once. This clonotype was seen more than once but under ten times. The V gene lost 1 base and the J gene lost 8 bases, with 14 bases spanning the gap. This CDR3 is built from 13 residues. Germline CDR1 DFQATT, CDR2 SNEGSKA (reference sequence). This TCR came from a human donor in good health (CMV status not recorded). Some clones in this sample may be carry-over from other donors' samples. The gene calls are TRBV20-1 and TRBJ1-2, with a possible D match to TRBD1 (5 bases). Material for sequencing was PBMCs. The CDR3 loop is CSARGDGTGGYTF. CDR3 DNA: TGCAGTGCTAGAGGGGACGGGACTGGGGGCTACACCTTC.